This TCR beta chain was observed in a study of T cell responses to AZD1222 COVID-19 vaccine. Points from the study as a whole: Repertoires in all cases were sampled only once the peak T cell response had passed. Increases in Spike-specific TCR breadth and depth were seen after two AZD1222 doses. Spike as a whole was targeted by vaccine-associated CD4 TCRs, dominant at 160-218 and 743-854.

With respect to this clone: Its specificity is unknown.

The CDR3 extends over 16 amino acids. The V and J ends lost 3 bases and 1 base respectively, with 16 bases between them. Germline V CDR1 and CDR2: DFQATT, SNEGSKA (reference sequence). Some clones are missing from TCRdb's copy, which holds only in-frame ones; the method was immunoSEQ multiplex PCR. The repertoire holds around 200,000 clones, with approximately 94% as singletons. Investigators merged groups given second doses at roughly 4 or roughly 12 weeks. The TCR sequence derives from an adult who received the AZD1222 COVID-19 vaccine. The specimen was peripheral blood, collected 28 days after the second AZD1222 dose. The chain is built from TRBV20-1 and TRBJ1-5, with D perhaps TRBD1 (5 bases). The CDR3, as DNA: TGCAGTGCTAGTCAGGTGGACGGGGGAAGCAATCAGCCCCAGCATTTT. This codes for CSASQVDGGSNQPQHF.